The table lists the clone carrying this T cell receptor beta chain with a few counts. The germline V gene has CDR1 MDHEN and CDR2 SYDVKM. V dropped 2 bases and J dropped 2 bases, with 13 bases sitting between them. CDR3 size: 16 residues. The data belong to a study of blood T cell repertoires in COVID-19. Whole-study context: Samples taken during acute and convalescent COVID-19 were collected in the United States, Italy and Spain. Sources were T cells, B-cell-depleted T cells, or PBMCs; the material itself was cDNA or gDNA.

As originally analysed: It was from reference gene primer amplification that nucleated cell counts were estimated. Using immunoSEQ multiplex PCR, the repertoire was profiled, and TCRdb retains in-frame clones only, with some absent. V, J and clone size are taken as reported in that table, and D and trimming were inferred from the DNA itself. Of around 310,000 clones detected, 90% appear once; the ten largest clones hold around 1%. Seattle patients were enrolled during active infection and followed longitudinally. Sequences were obtained from peripheral blood. The rearrangement uses TRBV28 and TRBJ1-5, with a possible D match to TRBD1 (6 bases). The sequence was collected from a woman in her forties with COVID-19, enrolled during active disease. The CDR3 is CASSLIQGKGNQPQHF. The CDR3 DNA is TGTGCCAGCAGTTTAATTCAGGGGAAGGGCAATCAGCCCCAGCATTTT.